Following are 17 T cell receptor beta chains from one sample sequenced in a study of vaccination effects on CD4 cells after COVID-19. Clones were sequenced by immunoSEQ multiplex PCR, and TCRdb holds only the in-frame ones, with some missing. The sample contains under 45,000 clones, 65% to 80% of which appear only once. No antigens are known for them. After expansion with viral peptide pools in the ViraFEST assay, antigen-specific CD4+ T cells were sequenced. Investigators separated out CD4+ T cells once around 9 days of culture had passed. According to the study, vaccine recipients showed no prior SARS-CoV-2 infection and negative nucleocapsid antibodies. Sequenced material: CD4+ T cells from PBMCs cultured with HCoV-NL63 spike peptides, taken before COVID-19 vaccination. These receptors were obtained from a human donor who received a COVID-19 vaccine.

The chain is built from TRBV6-2 or TRBV6-3 and TRBJ1-1, with D unresolved. The germline gives CDR1 MNHEY, CDR2 SVGEGT. Trimming left V 5 bases short and J 3 bases short, with 13 bases between. This CDR3 contains 14 residues. CDR3 amino acids: CASSLSGPYTEAFF. The CDR3 bases are TGTGCCAGCAGTCTGAGCGGACCGTACACTGAAGCTTTCTTT.

The chain's CDR3 is CASSETTYEQYV. The DNA for the CDR3 is TGTGCCAGCAGTGAGACAACCTACGAGCAGTACGTC. This rearrangement joins TRBV2 to TRBJ2-7; D call uncertain. The V end was cut by 3 bases, the J end by 2 bases, with 5 bases between. Per germline, CDR1 SNHLY and CDR2 FYNNEI. The CDR3 totals 12 residues.

The CDR3 DNA follows: TGCAGCGTTGACGACACAGGGGGTGGCACTGAAGCTTTCTTT. Residues: CSVDDTGGGTEAFF. V gene TRBV29-1 combines with J gene TRBJ1-1, with TRBD1 identical over 8 bases. The CDR3 covers 14 residues. After removal of 3 bases from V and 4 bases from J, the junction contained 7 bases not matched to a gene. Germline V gene lookup returns CDR1 SQVTM and CDR2 ANQGSEA.

The V call is TRBV4-3, the J call TRBJ2-6, with D perhaps matching TRBD1 or TRBD2 (5 bases each). CDR3 length equals 16 residues. The germline V gene encodes CDR1 LGHNA and CDR2 YSLEER. V was trimmed by 0 bases and J by 0 bases, leaving 6 bases between them. CDR3 loop: CASSQDGASGANVLTF. The CDR3 DNA reads TGCGCCAGCAGCCAAGACGGGGCCTCTGGGGCCAACGTCCTGACTTTC.

V is TRBV5-1 and J is TRBJ1-6; TRBD1 aligns across 7 bases. This CDR3 comprises 16 residues. CDR1 and CDR2 (germline): SGHRS, YFSETQ. The V gene end was trimmed by 4 bases and the J gene end by 3 bases; junction bases not matched to a gene: 7. CDR3: CASSARGQLYNSPLHF. The CDR3 region has the DNA TGCGCCAGCAGCGCGCGGGGACAGCTCTATAATTCACCCCTCCACTTT.

This clone was found once. The chain joins TRBV29-1 to TRBJ2-3; 11 bases align to TRBD2. The germline V gene has CDR1 SQVTM and CDR2 ANQGSEA. J was trimmed by 0 bases and V by 4 bases; bases with no gene match: 9. CDR3 length: 17 amino acids. The CDR3 DNA follows: TGCAGCGTTGGGGGACTAGCGGTTCCAACTAGCACAGATACGCAGTATTTT. This codes for CSVGGLAVPTSTDTQYF.

CDR3 sequence: CASSRVTTGGGTEAFF. CDR3 sequence (DNA): TGTGCCAGCTCACGTGTAACTACAGGGGGCGGCACTGAAGCTTTCTTT. The chain combines TRBV18 with TRBJ1-1, with 9 bases matching TRBD1. The CDR3 has 16 amino acids. Germline CDR1 and CDR2: KGHSH and LQKENI. V lost 4 bases to trimming and J lost 4 bases; unmatched junction nucleotides: 10.

V and J are TRBV7-2 and TRBJ2-1, with D possibly being TRBD1 (6 bases). Per germline, CDR1 SGHTA and CDR2 FQGNSA. This CDR3 has 13 amino acids. Trimming pared 1 base from V and 7 bases from J, leaving 8 bases between. The CDR3, as DNA: TGTGCCAGCAGCTTAGAGGGGGAGAATGAGCAGTTCTTC. It yields the protein CASSLEGENEQFF.

The V call is TRBV10-1, the J call TRBJ1-2; possibly TRBD1 for D (5 bases). Trimming pared 6 bases from V and 0 bases from J, leaving 17 bases between. This CDR3 comprises 16 residues. Per germline, CDR1 WNHNN and CDR2 SYGVQD (reference sequence). DNA of the CDR3: TGCGCCAGCAGGAAAGCGGGGCAGGAGGCTAACTATGGCTACACCTTC. As protein: CASRKAGQEANYGYTF.

The chain carries TRBV6-6 and TRBJ2-5, with a weak D call TRBD1 (5 bases). The CDR3 spans 13 residues. Germline V gene lookup returns CDR1 MNHNY and CDR2 SVGAGI (reference sequence). Between the trimmed V and J ends, which lost 7 bases and 7 bases, there was a span of 16 bases. The chain's CDR3 is CASTSGIWGTQYF. In nucleotides, the CDR3 is TGTGCCAGCACCTCAGGGATTTGGGGGACCCAGTACTTC.

V is TRBV7-2 and J is TRBJ1-2, with 7 positions matching TRBD1. CDR1 and CDR2 (germline): SGHTA, FQGNSA. With 5 bases clipped from V and 1 base from J, the junction kept 1 base outside the gene matches. The CDR3 is made up of 13 amino acids. In nucleotides, the CDR3 is TGTGCCAGCAGCCGACAGGGTAACTATGGCTACACCTTC. This sequence encodes CASSRQGNYGYTF.

V and J are TRBV18 and TRBJ2-2; D unclear. V gave up 3 bases and J gave up 0 bases, with 8 bases separating them. Germline V gene sequence: CDR1 KGHSH, CDR2 LQKENI. This CDR3 has 15 amino acids. CDR3 in DNA: TGTGCCAGCTCACCTCGCGCAACGAACACCGGGGAGCTGTTTTTT. This translates into CASSPRATNTGELFF.

The gene calls are TRBV28 and TRBJ1-6; 9 bases fit TRBD1. The CDR3 consists of 15 residues. V lost 6 bases and J lost 5; bases outside the gene matches: 5. Looked up from germline, CDR1 is MDHEN and CDR2 is SYDVKM. CDR3 sequence (DNA): TGTGCCAGCAGGGGGACAGGGAGAGATAATTCACCCCTCCACTTT. It is translated as CASRGTGRDNSPLHF.

V usage is TRBV20-1 and J usage is TRBJ2-7, with 9 bases identical to TRBD1. This CDR3 region has 14 residues. The J segment lost 5 bases and the V segment lost 3 bases, leaving 8 bases of the junction unmatched. Germline CDR1 and CDR2: DFQATT and SNEGSKA (reference sequence). The CDR3 region is CSASRGTGSHEQYV. The CDR3 DNA reads as TGCAGTGCTAGTAGGGGGACAGGGTCCCACGAGCAGTACGTC.

The CDR3 bases are TGTGCCAGCAGCTGGTCCACTCCCAGAGGAAACACTGAAGCTTTCTTT. Amino acid sequence: CASSWSTPRGNTEAFF. J is TRBJ1-1 and V is TRBV13, with D hard to call. Between the trimmed V and J ends, which lost 4 bases and 2 bases, there was a span of 17 bases. CDR3 size: 16 residues. Looked up from germline, CDR1 is PRHDT and CDR2 is FYEKMQ (reference sequence).

The chain recombines TRBV27 with TRBJ2-6, with a weak D call TRBD2 (6 bases). The germline V gene encodes CDR1 MNHEY and CDR2 SMNVEV (reference sequence). This CDR3 has 18 amino acids. The germline V and J ends were trimmed by 3 bases and 0 bases, with 15 bases remaining between them. CDR3 nucleotides: TGTGCCAGCAGTTTGGCGGGGACTCCCCTCTCTGGGGCCAACGTCCTGACTTTC. It encodes CASSLAGTPLSGANVLTF.

This chain uses TRBV7-2 with TRBJ2-5, with 8 nucleotides matching TRBD2. With V trimmed by 4 bases and J by 5 bases, 6 bases remained unmatched. The CDR3 runs to 14 residues. Germline-derived CDR1 and CDR2 are SGHTA and FQGNSA. The CDR3 reads CASSYRGGGETQYF. Here the CDR3 DNA reads TGTGCCAGCAGCTACCGGGGGGGCGGCGAGACCCAGTACTTC.